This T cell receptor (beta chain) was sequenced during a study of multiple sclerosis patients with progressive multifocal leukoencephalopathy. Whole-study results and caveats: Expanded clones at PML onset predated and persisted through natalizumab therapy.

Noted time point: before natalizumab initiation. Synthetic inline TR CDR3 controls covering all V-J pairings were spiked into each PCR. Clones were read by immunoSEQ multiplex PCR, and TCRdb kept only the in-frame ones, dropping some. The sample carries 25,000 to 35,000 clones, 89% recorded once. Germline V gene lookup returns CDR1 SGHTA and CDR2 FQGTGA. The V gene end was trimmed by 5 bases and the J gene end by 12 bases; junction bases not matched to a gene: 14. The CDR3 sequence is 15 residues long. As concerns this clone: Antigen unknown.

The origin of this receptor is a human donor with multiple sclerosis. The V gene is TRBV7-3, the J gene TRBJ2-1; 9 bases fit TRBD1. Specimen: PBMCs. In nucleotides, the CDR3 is TGTGCCAGCAGCCCCGAGGGGACAGGGAAAGTGGTGCAGTTCTTC. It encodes CASSPEGTGKVVQFF.